The sequence of this T cell receptor (beta chain) was determined in a study of brain metastases from non-small cell lung cancer. Germline V gives CDR1 MGHDK, CDR2 SYGVNS. Trimming left V 5 bases short and J 5 bases short, with 10 bases between. The CDR3 runs to 12 residues. A remark on this clone: Its antigen is currently unknown.

The protocol was immunoSEQ multiplex PCR, while the TCRdb copy is restricted to in-frame clones and leaves out a portion. The sample shows 7,500 to 8,000 clones, around four fifths of them seen only once. Study findings and constraints: Metastases had sparse T cells but largely shared repertoires with primaries. Compared with primary tumors, brain metastases showed less T-cell infiltration.

The chain carries TRBV25-1 and TRBJ2-7, with unresolved D. The TCR originated in a donor at least 40 years old with non-small cell lung cancer. The sequenced sample consisted of primary lung tumor tissue. This CDR3 reads CASSPHANEQYF. The CDR3 nucleotides are TGTGCCAGCAGTCCCCACGCGAACGAGCAGTACTTC.